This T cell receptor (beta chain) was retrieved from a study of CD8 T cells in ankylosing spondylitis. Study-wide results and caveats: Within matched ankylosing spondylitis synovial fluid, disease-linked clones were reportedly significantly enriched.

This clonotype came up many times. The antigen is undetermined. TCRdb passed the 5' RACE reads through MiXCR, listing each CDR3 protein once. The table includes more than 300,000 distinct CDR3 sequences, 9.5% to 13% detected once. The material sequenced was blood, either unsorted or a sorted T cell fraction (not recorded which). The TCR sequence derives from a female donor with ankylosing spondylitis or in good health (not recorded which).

Here the CDR3 reads CASSLMGHLETQYF. For the CDR3, the DNA is TGCGCCAGCAGCTTGATGGGACACCTCGAGACCCAGTACTTC. The chain couples TRBV5-1 to TRBJ2-5; possible D gene TRBD1, 6 bases. The germline V gene has CDR1 SGHRS and CDR2 YFSETQ. The CDR3 runs to 14 residues. Trimming cost V 1 base and J 5 bases, with 12 bases left between them.